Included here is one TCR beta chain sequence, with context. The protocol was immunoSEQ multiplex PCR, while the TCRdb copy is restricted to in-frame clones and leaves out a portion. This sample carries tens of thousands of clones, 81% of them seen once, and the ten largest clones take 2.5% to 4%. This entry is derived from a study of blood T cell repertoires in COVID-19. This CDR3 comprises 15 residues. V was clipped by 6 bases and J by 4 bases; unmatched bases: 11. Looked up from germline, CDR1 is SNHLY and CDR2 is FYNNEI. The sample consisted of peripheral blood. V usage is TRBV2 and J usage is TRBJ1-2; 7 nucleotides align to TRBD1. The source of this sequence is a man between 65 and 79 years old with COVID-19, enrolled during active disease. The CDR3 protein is CASSYTDRISYGYTF. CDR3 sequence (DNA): TGTGCCAGCAGCTATACGGACAGGATCAGCTATGGCTACACCTTC.